Given below is one T cell receptor (beta chain) in context. This sample was taken from a study of T-cell memory formation after mild COVID-19. Background on the study: TCR clusters were largely donor specific.

Trimming cost V 9 bases and J 4 bases, with 13 bases left between them. The length of the CDR3 is 13 residues. CDR1 and CDR2 (germline): KGHDR, SFDVKD. In TCRdb, the 5' RACE reads were re-called with MiXCR into one record per CDR3 protein. The profile shows approximately 190,000 distinct CDR3 sequences, 15% to 20% of them singletons. The sequencing input was PBMCs or a T cell subset sorted from them (not recorded which). This receptor was taken from an adult woman who had mild COVID-19 (a few samples of this study predate the infection). Cell type and time point are not known. The chain recombines TRBV24-1 with TRBJ2-3, with D maybe TRBD2 (5 bases). CDR3 residues: CATGVGKSDTQYF. The CDR3 DNA sequence: TGTGCCACCGGGGTCGGGAAGTCAGATACGCAGTATTTT.